This T cell receptor beta chain originates from a study of T-cell memory formation after mild COVID-19. In regard to this clonotype: What it recognizes is unknown.

This CDR3 contains 16 residues. Trimming cost V 0 bases and J 7 bases; bases outside gene matches: 11. Germline lookup yields CDR1 SGHRS and CDR2 YFSETQ. Notes on the study in general: Prior to infection, memory already included some responding clones, suggesting cross-reactive memory joined.

TCRdb reanalysed the 5' RACE reads using MiXCR and keeps one entry per CDR3 protein. The sample shows roughly 450,000 distinct CDR3 sequences, roughly 18% of them seen only once. The source of this sequence is a young man who had mild COVID-19 (a few samples of this study predate the infection). Cell type and time point are not known. Sequencing was performed on PBMCs or a T cell subset sorted from them (not recorded which). The chain uses TRBV5-1 and TRBJ2-5; 8 bases map to TRBD2. CDR3 region: CASSLESGRSGGTQYF. The CDR3 DNA is TGCGCCAGCAGCTTGGAATCTGGCCGGAGCGGGGGGACCCAGTACTTC.